The 3 T cell receptor beta chains below all came from one sample that was sequenced in a study of OX40 agonist ivuxolimab in advanced cancers. Sequencing used immunoSEQ multiplex PCR; TCRdb keeps in-frame clones, though not all of them. This table has 85,000 or so clones, around 85% appearing once. Sequencing was performed on CD4+ or CD8+ T cells sorted from blood, taken in a trial of the OX40 agonist ivuxolimab. The receptors were gathered from an adult with an advanced solid tumor such as melanoma, head and neck, liver or kidney cancer.

This sequence joins TRBV19 and TRBJ2-1; possibly TRBD1 or TRBD2 for D (5 bases each). Germline lookup yields CDR1 LNHDA and CDR2 SQIVND (reference sequence). The CDR3 length is 15 residues. V dropped 5 bases and J dropped 1 base, with 12 bases sitting between them. Here the CDR3 DNA reads TGTGCCAGTAGTTTGGGGGTCTGGTCCTACAATGAGCAGTTCTTC. It codes for CASSLGVWSYNEQFF.

The DNA of the CDR3 is TGTGCCAGCAGGTCGGGGACAGGGGGGACCAAAAACATTCAGTACTTC. Amino acid sequence: CASRSGTGGTKNIQYF. The chain links TRBV6-6 to TRBJ2-4; TRBD1 agrees at 11 bases. Germline lookup yields CDR1 MNHNY and CDR2 SVGAGI (reference sequence). Unmatched junction bases numbered 6, after V lost 6 bases and J lost 2 bases. The CDR3 is 16 amino acids.

The V call is TRBV4-3, the J call TRBJ1-4; D unclear. The V and J ends lost 0 bases and 4 bases respectively, with 12 bases between them. The CDR3 consists of 16 residues. CDR1 and CDR2 (germline): LGHNA, YSLEER. DNA for the CDR3: TGCGCCAGCAGCCAAGATTTGGCAGCTTTTAATGAAAAACTGTTTTTT. Translating it yields CASSQDLAAFNEKLFF.